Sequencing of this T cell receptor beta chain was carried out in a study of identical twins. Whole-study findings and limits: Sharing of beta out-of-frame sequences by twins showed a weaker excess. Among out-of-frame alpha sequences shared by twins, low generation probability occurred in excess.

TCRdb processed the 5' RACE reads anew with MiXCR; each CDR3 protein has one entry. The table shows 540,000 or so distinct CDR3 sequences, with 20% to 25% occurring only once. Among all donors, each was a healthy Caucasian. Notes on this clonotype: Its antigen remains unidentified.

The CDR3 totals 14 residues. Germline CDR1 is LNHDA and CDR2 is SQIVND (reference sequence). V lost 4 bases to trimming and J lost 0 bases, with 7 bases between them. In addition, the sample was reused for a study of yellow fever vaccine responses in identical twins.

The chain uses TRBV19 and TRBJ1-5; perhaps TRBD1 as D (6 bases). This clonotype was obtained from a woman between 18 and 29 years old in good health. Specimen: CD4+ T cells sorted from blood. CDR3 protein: CASSTQGSNQPQHF. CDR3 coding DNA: TGTGCCAGTAGTACACAGGGTAGCAATCAGCCCCAGCATTTT.